This T cell receptor (beta chain) was sequenced during a study of T cell responses to AZD1222 COVID-19 vaccine. Here immunoSEQ multiplex PCR was the method, and the copy in TCRdb shows in-frame clones only, minus some. The sample has about 59,000 clones; about four fifths are singletons. In germline, CDR1 is ENHRY, CDR2 SYGVKD. The CDR3 is made up of 14 amino acids. V lost 3 bases and J lost 3, with 11 bases in between. The TCR sequence derives from an adult in good health. The rearrangement joins TRBV10-3 to TRBJ1-1, with D unclear. Sequenced material: peripheral blood, taken on day 0 of AZD1222 vaccination. CDR3: CAISDNFGDTEAFF. DNA for the CDR3: TGTGCCATCAGTGATAACTTCGGCGACACTGAAGCTTTCTTT.